This is a list of T cell receptor beta chains from one sample in a study of blood T cell repertoires in COVID-19. Here immunoSEQ multiplex PCR was the method, and the copy in TCRdb shows in-frame clones only, minus some. This sample has 220,000 or so clones, with more than 70% found just once. The specimen was peripheral blood. The receptors derive from a woman older than 75 with acute or convalescent COVID-19. CDR3s include the opening cysteine and the closing phenylalanine or tryptophan.

j_call,v_call,cdr3_aa
TRBJ1-2,TRBV6-1,CASSEAGTGGGYTF
TRBJ1-1,TRBV10-1,CASTWTGAVNTEAFF
TRBJ1-3,TRBV3-1/TRBV3-2,CASSQDRGNTIYF
TRBJ1-1,TRBV11-2,CASSLDPAVNTEAFF
TRBJ1-1,TRBV5-1,CASSFGTANTEAFF
TRBJ2-1,TRBV11-2,CASSLDRASGVNEQFF
TRBJ1-2,TRBV15,CATSGTGTGYTF
TRBJ1-1,TRBV10-3,CAIRQGVVMNTEAFF
TRBJ2-7,TRBV2,CASSESGYPYEQYF
TRBJ2-5,TRBV11-2,CASSTGNYDTQETQYF
TRBJ1-4,TRBV11-3,CASSLVPYNEKLFF
TRBJ1-4,TRBV7-6,CASSERNRGGEKLFF
TRBJ1-2,TRBV18,CASSPPTDRGGGYTF
TRBJ1-2,TRBV4-2,CASSQDLDRANTF
TRBJ2-7,TRBV10-3,CAISESTGSTGGYEQYF
TRBJ2-3,TRBV5-1,CASSLRGGDTQYF
TRBJ1-3,TRBV3-1/TRBV3-2,CASSQATLLSGNTIYF
TRBJ2-1,TRBV4-3,CASSQDRGREQFF
TRBJ2-3,TRBV2,CASSVDRGPTDTQYF
TRBJ2-1,TRBV28,CASSFQRGGRDEQFF
TRBJ1-4,TRBV7-9,CASSLGGSEKLFF
TRBJ2-7,TRBV19,CASSIASSYEQYF
TRBJ1-2,TRBV7-9,CASSLGGVRTHGYTF
TRBJ2-7,TRBV4-3,CASSRDRGYEQYF
TRBJ1-1,TRBV11-3,CASSSGNTEAFF
TRBJ1-1,TRBV11-2,CASSTGQHTEAFF
TRBJ1-1,TRBV3-1/TRBV3-2,CASSQQGTANTEAFF
TRBJ2-5,TRBV7-2,CASSTQGGQETQYF
TRBJ1-2,TRBV4-1,CASSLDRAGYTF
TRBJ1-6,TRBV18,CASSLGQGGYNSPLHF
TRBJ1-6,TRBV9,CASSEYGGSPLHF
TRBJ2-2,TRBV24-1,CAPPVSGGASGELFF
TRBJ2-7,TRBV6-5,CASSSAGLAGEQYF
TRBJ1-5,TRBV19,CASSIVLNQPQHF
TRBJ1-1,TRBV5-1,CASTTGVGQGGNTEAFF
TRBJ2-7,TRBV5-5,CASSAGYEQYF
TRBJ1-6,TRBV9,CASSVAESSYNSPLHF
TRBJ2-5,TRBV5-1,CASSRAGLREETQYF
TRBJ2-7,TRBV7-3,CASSYDRFYEQYF
TRBJ1-2,TRBV29-1,CSVEPGTGGIDYGYTF
TRBJ1-3,TRBV5-1,CASSPGTGVGNTIYF
TRBJ2-7,TRBV30,CAWSAGGAYEQYF
TRBJ1-2,TRBV2,CASSADHTANYGYTF
TRBJ2-7,TRBV28,CASSRAGTGGVEQYF
TRBJ1-1,TRBV5-4,CASSLRSRADTEAFF
TRBJ2-3,TRBV4-3,CASSLGQGTDTQYF
TRBJ1-4,TRBV5-8,CASSPPGQVNEKLFF
TRBJ1-2,TRBV3-1/TRBV3-2,CASSGDKYNYGYTF
TRBJ1-1,TRBV7-3,CASSPNGQGGGTEAFF
TRBJ1-2,TRBV3-1/TRBV3-2,CASSLRTQAYGYTF
TRBJ1-5,TRBV7-2,CASEDVRGNQPQHF
TRBJ2-7,TRBV23-1,CASSQSKPGLGHEQYF